Sequencing of this T cell receptor beta chain was carried out in a study of control samples from healthy donors and cancer patients. The repertoire was sequenced with immunoSEQ multiplex PCR; TCRdb's copy has only in-frame clones and lacks some. The table shows 50,000 to 75,000 clones, with 85% occurring only once. V was shortened by 0 bases and J by 5 bases, with 11 bases between the two germline ends. Germline loops: CDR1 MNHEY, CDR2 SVGAGI. The CDR3 length is 16 residues. The V and J genes are TRBV6-5 and TRBJ1-6, with D tentatively TRBD1 (5 bases). The sample consisted of blood. The sequence derives from a man aged 35-49 years in good health. Here the CDR3 reads CASSYSPGADNSPLHF. DNA for the CDR3: TGTGCCAGCAGTTACTCCCCTGGGGCAGATAATTCACCCCTCCACTTT.